What follows are 14 T cell receptor beta chains derived from one specimen sequenced in a study of T cell changes during pregnancy in multiple sclerosis. Method: immunoSEQ multiplex PCR; TCRdb's copy keeps in-frame clones and lacks some. The profile shows around 60,000 clones, nearly 90% of them singletons. Source: peripheral blood, taken in the first trimester of pregnancy. These receptors all come from a female donor with multiple sclerosis, enrolled in a pregnancy study.

The genes are TRBV13 and TRBJ1-2, with a possible D match to TRBD1 (5 bases). The V end lost 1 base, the J end lost 4 bases, and 13 bases lay between the germline ends. Per the germline V gene, CDR1 is PRHDT and CDR2 is FYEKMQ (reference sequence). This CDR3 region has 15 residues. The CDR3 bases are TGTGCCAGCAGCTTAGCGTCGGGGGAGGGCTATGGCTACACCTTC. This codes for CASSLASGEGYGYTF. The full variable domain, with the rest looked up from reference TRBV13 and TRBJ1-2, is AAGVIQSPRHLIKEKRETATLKCYPIPRHDTVYWYQQGPGQDPQFLISFYEKMQSDKGSIPDRFSAQQFSDYHSELNMSSLELGDSALYFCASSLASGEGYGYTFGSGTRLTVV.

The chain links TRBV7-2 to TRBJ2-7; 9 positions agree with TRBD2. Germline V gives CDR1 SGHTA, CDR2 FQGNSA. This CDR3 region has 15 residues. V shed 3 bases and J 6 bases; nucleotides not matched to a gene: 9. This chain's CDR3 is CASSFGLAGHPEQYF. The CDR3 DNA follows: TGTGCCAGCAGCTTTGGGCTAGCGGGACACCCCGAGCAGTACTTC.

This clone has more than one count but fewer than ten. The chain recombines TRBV19 with TRBJ1-1, with 7 bases aligning to TRBD1. The CDR3 is made up of 14 amino acids. Unmatched junction bases numbered 4, after V lost 5 bases and J lost 1 base. Per germline, CDR1 LNHDA and CDR2 SQIVND (reference sequence). The CDR3 sequence: CASSAYRGNTEAFF. CDR3 nucleotides: TGTGCCAGTAGTGCTTACAGGGGGAACACTGAAGCTTTCTTT.

This chain links TRBV9 with TRBJ2-5, with TRBD2 matching 8 bases. CDR1 SGDLS and CDR2 YYNGEE come from the germline V gene. J lost 4 bases, V lost 3 bases, and 8 bases had no gene match. This CDR3 region has 15 residues. CDR3 loop: CASSGGTRLIETQYF. The CDR3 nucleotides read TGTGCCAGCAGCGGTGGGACTAGACTTATAGAGACCCAGTACTTC.

The V call is TRBV5-3, the J call TRBJ2-3; D gene unclear. Being an ORF, TRBV5-3 has a function that is uncertain. CDR3 length equals 13 residues. V was trimmed by 4 bases and J by 5 bases, leaving 11 bases between them. The CDR3 loop reads CARSATLVDTQYF. CDR3 nucleotide sequence: TGTGCCAGAAGCGCGACTTTAGTAGATACGCAGTATTTT.

V is TRBV28 and J is TRBJ2-1; possible D gene TRBD2, 6 bases. Between the trimmed V and J ends, which lost 2 bases and 3 bases, there was a span of 11 bases. Per the germline V gene, CDR1 is MDHEN and CDR2 is SYDVKM. The CDR3 contains 15 residues. CDR3 sequence (DNA): TGTGCCAGCAGTTTAATGGGGGAGGTCTACAATGAGCAGTTCTTC. It translates to CASSLMGEVYNEQFF.

In DNA form, the CDR3 reads TGTGCCAGCAGCCAACGGACAGGCATGAACACTGAAGCTTTCTTT. Its protein is CASSQRTGMNTEAFF. V usage is TRBV4-2 and J usage is TRBJ1-1; 7 bases are a match to TRBD1. Germline V lookup: CDR1 LGHNA, CDR2 YNFKEQ. The CDR3 totals 15 residues. J was trimmed by 0 bases and V by 2 bases; bases with no gene match: 3.

The gene calls are TRBV5-4 and TRBJ2-7; TRBD1 is a possible D gene (6 bases). The ends were cut back, 5 bases at V and 2 bases at J, with 17 bases in the middle. Looked up from germline, CDR1 is SGHNT and CDR2 is YYREEE (reference sequence). The CDR3 extends over 15 amino acids. The CDR3 here is CASSSKGDPTYEQYF. In DNA form, the CDR3 reads TGTGCCAGCAGTTCCAAGGGGGATCCTACCTACGAGCAGTACTTC.

The chain links TRBV28 to TRBJ2-3; 7 nucleotides align to TRBD1. CDR1 and CDR2 (germline): MDHEN, SYDVKM. This CDR3 region has 14 residues. After removal of 2 bases from V and 6 bases from J, the junction contained 5 bases not matched to a gene. The CDR3 protein is CASSLTETGDTQYF. The DNA of the CDR3 is TGTGCCAGCAGTTTAACCGAGACAGGGGATACGCAGTATTTT.

The chain carries TRBV10-3 and TRBJ2-7, with D perhaps matching TRBD2 (6 bases). This CDR3 is built from 18 residues. The germline gives CDR1 ENHRY, CDR2 SYGVKD. Trimming stripped 6 bases from V and 2 bases from J, with 26 bases between. CDR3 residues: CAISKTYSGGTYTYEQYF. In DNA, the CDR3 is TGTGCCATCAGCAAGACGTATTCGGGCGGGACCTATACCTACGAGCAGTACTTC.

This sequence joins TRBV5-1 and TRBJ2-1; 10 bases agree with TRBD1. Trimming removed 7 bases from V and 8 bases from J; junction bases left unmatched: 15. This CDR3 comprises 16 residues. Germline values: CDR1 SGHRS, CDR2 YFSETQ. The CDR3 region is CASSKAWDRGRDEQFF. The CDR3 DNA reads TGCGCCAGCTCCAAGGCCTGGGACAGGGGTAGGGATGAGCAGTTCTTC.

This sequence joins TRBV10-3 and TRBJ2-1; TRBD2 agrees at 7 bases. Trimming cost V 2 bases and J 3 bases; bases outside gene matches: 7. CDR1 and CDR2 from the germline V gene are ENHRY and SYGVKD. This CDR3 comprises 16 residues. The CDR3 DNA follows: TGTGCCATCAGTGAGCACGGGGGGATCCTCTACAATGAGCAGTTCTTC. Its translation is CAISEHGGILYNEQFF.

The chain carries TRBV29-1 and TRBJ2-5; the match to TRBD1 covers 7 bases. The CDR3 consists of 12 residues. The germline V gene has CDR1 SQVTM and CDR2 ANQGSEA. V dropped 8 bases and J dropped 3; count of bases not matched to a gene: 6. CDR3 in amino acids: CSLRQGEETQYF. CDR3 in DNA: TGCAGCCTTAGACAGGGAGAAGAGACCCAGTACTTC.

V and J are TRBV6-4 and TRBJ1-1; tentatively, D is TRBD1 (6 bases). This CDR3 contains 15 residues. The V end was cut by 2 bases, the J end by 1 base, with 11 bases between. Germline loops: CDR1 MRHNA, CDR2 SNTAGT. The CDR3 protein is CASSDERGGNTEAFF. CDR3 bases: TGTGCCAGCAGTGACGAAAGGGGGGGGAACACTGAAGCTTTCTTT.